The 23 T cell receptor beta chains in this list originate from one sample, sequenced in a study of T cells in Graves' hyperthyroidism and ophthalmopathy. There were TCR beta CDR3 regions amplified from RNA transcripts. Primed by the HTBI set, a first-round RT-PCR was run on the TCR CDR3. TCRdb passed the multiplex PCR reads through MiXCR, listing each CDR3 protein once. The table has roughly 510,000 distinct CDR3 sequences, around 21% seen once; the top ten hold less than 30%. Specimen: blood. Every receptor here comes from a man aged 18 to 29 with Graves' hyperthyroidism.

The sample holds a few counts of this clonotype. The chain joins TRBV5-4 to TRBJ2-7, with TRBD2 identical over 9 bases. The junction had 10 bases not matched to a gene; V was cut back by 3 bases and J by 0 bases. Per germline, CDR1 SGHNT and CDR2 YYREEE (reference sequence). This CDR3 has 17 amino acids. DNA of the CDR3: TGTGCCAGCAGCTCCATTCTAAGCGGGGGGCTCTCCTACGAGCAGTACTTC. This encodes CASSSILSGGLSYEQYF.

This clonotype was seen more than once but under ten times. V usage is TRBV7-9 and J usage is TRBJ1-1, with D tentatively TRBD1 (5 bases). The CDR3 runs 14 residues. V was cut by 5 bases and J by 4 bases, with 14 bases left in between. In germline, CDR1 is SEHNR, CDR2 FQNEAQ (reference sequence). CDR3 protein: CASSPPGLGTEAFF. The CDR3 region has the DNA TGTGCCAGCAGCCCCCCAGGGTTAGGCACTGAAGCTTTCTTT.

The chain combines TRBV6-1 with TRBJ1-1, with 9 bases matching TRBD1. Germline assignment: CDR1 MNHNS and CDR2 SASEGT. The CDR3 runs to 15 residues. The trim removed 5 bases at V and 5 bases at J, leaving 9 bases unmatched. CDR3 bases: TGTGCCAGCAGTCGACTACAGGGGGCAGGGACTGAAGCTTTCTTT. Its translation: CASSRLQGAGTEAFF.

V is TRBV5-1 and J is TRBJ2-7; the match to TRBD1 covers 9 bases. Germline V gene lookup returns CDR1 SGHRS and CDR2 YFSETQ. The CDR3 is 15 amino acids. The junction had 9 bases not matched to a gene; V was cut back by 2 bases and J by 6 bases. The CDR3 bases are TGCGCCAGCAGCTTCTACCGGGACAGGGCCGTCGAGCAGTACTTC. It specifies CASSFYRDRAVEQYF.

In this sample, this clonotype turned up many times. This chain connects TRBV28 to TRBJ1-3, with unresolved D. With 2 bases removed from V and 1 base from J, the gap between germline ends came to 9 bases. CDR3 size: 15 residues. Looked up from germline, CDR1 is MDHEN and CDR2 is SYDVKM. The CDR3 sequence is CASSLGGYSGNTIYF. The CDR3 DNA reads TGTGCCAGCAGTTTAGGAGGGTATTCTGGAAACACCATATATTTT.

This clonotype was counted at least ten times. V and J are TRBV2 and TRBJ2-7; 9 nucleotides match TRBD1. Germline V CDR1 and CDR2: SNHLY, FYNNEI. V gave up 4 bases and J gave up 3 bases; unmatched junction bases: 4. The CDR3 extends over 14 amino acids. The CDR3 reads CASSAPGQGYEQYF. The CDR3 nucleotides read TGTGCCAGCAGTGCCCCGGGACAGGGCTACGAGCAGTACTTC. Full variable domain (missing parts from reference TRBV2 and TRBJ2-7): EPEVTQTPSHQVTQMGQEVILRCVPISNHLYFYWYRQILGQKVEFLVSFYNNEISEKSEIFDDQFSVERPDGSNFTLKIRSTKLEDSAMYFCASSAPGQGYEQYFGPGTRLTVT.

Many counts were recorded for this clonotype. The rearrangement joins TRBV12-3 or TRBV12-4 to TRBJ2-5, with D unresolved. With 3 bases removed from V and 2 bases from J, the gap between germline ends came to 10 bases. There are 14 residues in the CDR3. CDR3 bases: TGTGCCAGCAGTTTCAGCGACACTCAAGAGACCCAGTACTTC. This encodes CASSFSDTQETQYF.

At least ten counts were recorded for this clonotype. The chain combines TRBV25-1 with TRBJ2-2; TRBD1 matches 7 bases. The CDR3 is 16 residues long. In germline, CDR1 is MGHDK, CDR2 SYGVNS. Trimming removed 2 bases from V and 1 base from J; junction bases left unmatched: 4. The CDR3 sequence is CASSELWTGNTGELFF. CDR3 coding DNA: TGTGCCAGCAGTGAACTCTGGACAGGGAACACCGGGGAGCTGTTTTTT. The whole variable domain, remainder taken from reference TRBV25-1 and TRBJ2-2, is EADIYQTPRYLVIGTGKKITLECSQTMGHDKMYWYQQDPGMELHLIHYSYGVNSTEKGDLSSESTVSRIRTEHFPLTLESARPSHTSQYLCASSELWTGNTGELFFGEGSRLTVL.

This clonotype was counted many times. The chain uses TRBV15 and TRBJ1-2, with no clear D. V was pared by 1 base and J by 3 bases, with 6 bases between. Germline V gene lookup returns CDR1 LNHNV and CDR2 YYDKDF (reference sequence). CDR3 length: 13 amino acids. CDR3 nucleotides: TGTGCCACCAGCAGAGGGAATGACTATGGCTACACCTTC. It is translated as CATSRGNDYGYTF. Using reference TRBV15 and TRBJ1-2 for the parts outside the CDR3, the full variable domain is DAMVIQNPRYQVTQFGKPVTLSCSQTLNHNVMYWYQQKSSQAPKLLFHYYDKDFNNEADTPDNFQSRRPNTSFCFLDIRSPGLGDTAMYLCATSRGNDYGYTFGSGTRLTVV.

In its sample, this clonotype was seen many times. The chain has TRBV20-1 and TRBJ1-2; 8 bases match TRBD1. The CDR3 has 13 amino acids. J lost 2 bases, V lost 5 bases, and 4 bases had no gene match. Germline values: CDR1 DFQATT, CDR2 SNEGSKA (reference sequence). This CDR3 is CSAHHRGNYGYTF. The CDR3 DNA reads TGCAGTGCTCATCACAGGGGGAACTATGGCTACACCTTC.

This chain connects TRBV5-1 to TRBJ2-7; D may correspond to TRBD1 or TRBD2 (5 bases each). Germline-derived CDR1 and CDR2 are SGHRS and YFSETQ. The CDR3 consists of 16 residues. Trimming shortened V by 3 bases and J by 3 bases, and 19 bases separated the two germline ends. The CDR3 protein is CASSWGTGSMVYEQYF. For the CDR3, the DNA is TGCGCCAGCAGCTGGGGGACGGGGAGTATGGTCTACGAGCAGTACTTC.

This clonotype was found many times. The V and J genes are TRBV6-1 and TRBJ1-1; TRBD1 is a possible D gene (6 bases). There are 13 residues in the CDR3. Germline CDR1 and CDR2: MNHNS and SASEGT. V lost 8 bases, J lost 0 bases, and 10 bases lay in between. The CDR3 coding sequence is TGTGCCAGCGCCGGACAGATGAACACTGAAGCTTTCTTT. Protein product: CASAGQMNTEAFF.

This clonotype showed up just a few times. CDR3: CASSSAGGSKNSPLHF. For the CDR3, the DNA is TGTGCCAGCAGTTCTGCGGGCGGGTCAAAAAATTCACCCCTCCACTTT. The chain carries TRBV2 and TRBJ1-6; D unclear. Trimming took 5 bases from V and 7 from J, leaving 18 bases between them. The CDR3 contains 16 residues. Germline CDR1 reads SNHLY; CDR2 reads FYNNEI.

The gene calls are TRBV7-2 and TRBJ1-2; 8 positions match TRBD1. This CDR3 contains 15 residues. V lost 1 base, J lost 6 bases, and 7 bases stayed unmatched. CDR1 and CDR2 from the germline V gene are SGHTA and FQGNSA. The CDR3 protein is CASSLGGAGGDGYTF. CDR3 DNA: TGTGCCAGCAGCTTAGGCGGAGCAGGGGGCGATGGCTACACCTTC.

This clonotype has a count of ten or more. The J gene is TRBJ2-7, the V gene TRBV2; D is undetermined. The germline CDR1 and CDR2 sequences are SNHLY and FYNNEI. The CDR3 sequence is 15 residues long. Trimming shortened V by 4 bases and J by 7 bases, and 20 bases separated the two germline ends. The chain's CDR3 is CASSGWASLGEEQYF. The CDR3 nucleotides are TGTGCCAGCAGTGGATGGGCTTCCTTAGGAGAGGAGCAGTACTTC.

This clonotype was observed many times. The rearrangement links TRBV12-3 or TRBV12-4 to TRBJ1-2; possibly TRBD1 for D (5 bases). The CDR3 is 13 residues long. Trimming removed 5 bases from V and 5 bases from J, with 12 bases in between. CDR3 protein: CASSSRVWYGYTF. For the CDR3, the DNA is TGTGCCAGCAGTAGCAGGGTATGGTATGGCTACACCTTC.

There are many counts of this clonotype. The rearrangement uses TRBV11-2 and TRBJ1-5; no clear D. Trimming took off 1 base at V and 2 bases at J, with 15 bases between the two ends. Per the germline V gene, CDR1 is SGHAT and CDR2 is FQNNGV. The CDR3 is 17 amino acids. The CDR3 region has the DNA TGTGCCAGCAGCTTAGGCGGGTTGGGGTGGGGCAATCAGCCCCAGCATTTT. It encodes CASSLGGLGWGNQPQHF.

This clonotype has at least ten counts. The chain has TRBV12-3 or TRBV12-4 and TRBJ1-3, with D hard to call. CDR3 length: 15 amino acids. V was cut by 5 bases and J by 0 bases, with 11 bases left in between. The CDR3 DNA sequence: TGTGCCAGCAGTCCCCGGGCATACTCTGGAAACACCATATATTTT. It is translated as CASSPRAYSGNTIYF.

This clonotype occurred many times. The gene calls are TRBV20-1 and TRBJ1-5, with TRBD1 as a possible D gene (6 bases). The germline V gene encodes CDR1 DFQATT and CDR2 SNEGSKA (reference sequence). Trimming stripped 4 bases from V and 2 bases from J, with 12 bases between. The CDR3 contains 14 residues. DNA of the CDR3: TGCAGTGCTAAAGCAGGGGCCGGCAATCAGCCCCAGCATTTT. It specifies CSAKAGAGNQPQHF.

There are many counts of this clonotype. The genes are TRBV27 and TRBJ1-2; unclear D gene. The CDR3 is 11 amino acids. V was shortened by 9 bases and J by 0 bases, with 5 bases between the two germline ends. CDR1 and CDR2 (germline): MNHEY, SMNVEV (reference sequence). DNA of the CDR3: TGTGCCAGTAAGACTAACTATGGCTACACCTTC. Residues: CASKTNYGYTF.

This clonotype was counted at least ten times. This chain uses TRBV6-1 with TRBJ2-2; tentative D call: TRBD1 (5 bases). Germline loops: CDR1 MNHNS, CDR2 SASEGT. Deletions cut 4 bases from V and 6 bases from J, with 15 bases between. The CDR3 runs 15 residues. The CDR3 nucleotides are TGTGCCAGCAGTGCACAGGTCGGATCCCCCGGGGAGCTGTTTTTT. Amino acids: CASSAQVGSPGELFF.

This clonotype has a count of ten or more. The chain is built from TRBV20-1 and TRBJ2-5, with a possible D match to TRBD1 (6 bases). The CDR3 length is 13 residues. Germline CDR1 DFQATT, CDR2 SNEGSKA (reference sequence). V was clipped by 6 bases and J by 7 bases, with 18 bases between them. The CDR3 here is CSALNRVVGTQYF. In nucleotides, the CDR3 is TGCAGTGCCTTAAACAGGGTCGTAGGGACCCAGTACTTC.

This clonotype was detected ten times or more. J is TRBJ1-5 and V is TRBV19, with TRBD1 identical over 8 bases. This CDR3 is 15 amino acids long. Germline values: CDR1 LNHDA, CDR2 SQIVND (reference sequence). With 3 bases clipped from V and 4 bases from J, the junction kept 5 bases outside the gene matches. The CDR3 loop reads CASSIGQGANQPQHF. CDR3 nucleotide sequence: TGTGCCAGTAGTATCGGGCAGGGGGCGAATCAGCCCCAGCATTTT.